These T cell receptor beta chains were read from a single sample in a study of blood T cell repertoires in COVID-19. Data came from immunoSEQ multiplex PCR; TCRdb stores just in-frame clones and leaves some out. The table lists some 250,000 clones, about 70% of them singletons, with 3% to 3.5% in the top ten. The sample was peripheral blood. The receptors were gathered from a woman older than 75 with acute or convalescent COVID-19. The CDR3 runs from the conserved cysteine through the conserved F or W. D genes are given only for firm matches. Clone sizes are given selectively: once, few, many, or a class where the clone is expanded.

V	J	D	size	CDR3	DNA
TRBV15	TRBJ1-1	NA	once	CATSRDTGLITEAFF	TGTGCCACCAGCAGAGATACGGGGTTGATCACTGAAGCTTTCTTT
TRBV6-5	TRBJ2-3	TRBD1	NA	CASSKQGARTDTQYF	TGTGCCAGCAGTAAACAGGGGGCACGCACAGATACGCAGTATTTT
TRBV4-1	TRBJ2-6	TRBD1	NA	CASSMGQSTGANVLTF	TGCGCCAGCAGCATGGGACAGTCCACTGGGGCCAACGTCCTGACTTTC
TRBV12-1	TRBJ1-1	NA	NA	CASRLLQGDTEAFF	TGTGCCAGCAGACTACTACAGGGGGACACTGAAGCTTTCTTT
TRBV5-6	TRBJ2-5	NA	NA	CASSRTGQLQETQYF	TGTGCCAGCAGCCGGACCGGACAACTTCAAGAGACCCAGTACTTC
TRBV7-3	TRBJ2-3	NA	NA	CASSPQRGLTDTQYF	TGTGCCAGCAGCCCCCAAAGAGGGTTGACAGATACGCAGTATTTT
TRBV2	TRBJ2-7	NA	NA	CASNRQVLYEQYF	TGTGCCAGCAACCGACAGGTCCTCTACGAGCAGTACTTC
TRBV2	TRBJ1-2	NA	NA	CASSSDGRDNYGYTF	TGTGCCAGCAGTTCCGACGGACGGGATAACTATGGCTACACCTTC
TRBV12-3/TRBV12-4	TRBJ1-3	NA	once	CASSQNTIYF	TGTGCCAGCAGTCAGAACACCATATATTTT
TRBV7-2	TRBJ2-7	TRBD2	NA	CASSRTSGAYEQYF	TGTGCCAGCAGCCGGACTAGCGGGGCTTACGAGCAGTACTTC
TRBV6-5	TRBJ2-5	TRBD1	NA	CASSTNTGGWETQYF	TGTGCCAGCAGCACTAATACAGGGGGTTGGGAGACCCAGTACTTC
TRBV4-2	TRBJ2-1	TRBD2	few	CASSQETSGRASEQFF	TGTGCCAGCAGCCAAGAAACGAGCGGGAGGGCCTCCGAGCAGTTCTTC
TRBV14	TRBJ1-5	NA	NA	CASSAGNQPQHF	TGTGCCAGCTCGGCGGGCAATCAGCCCCAGCATTTT
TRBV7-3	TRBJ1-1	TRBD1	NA	CASSEQGVRNTEAFF	TGTGCCAGCAGCGAACAGGGGGTTCGGAACACTGAAGCTTTCTTT
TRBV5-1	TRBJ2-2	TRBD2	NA	CASSLSAGETGELFF	TGCGCCAGCAGCTTGTCCGCGGGAGAAACCGGGGAGCTGTTTTTT
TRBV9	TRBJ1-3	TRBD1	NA	CASSTPTGAGNTIYF	TGTGCCAGCAGCACGCCGACAGGGGCCGGAAACACCATATATTTT
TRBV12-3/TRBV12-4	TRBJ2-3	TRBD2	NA	CASSLGRAFTQYF	TGTGCCAGCAGTTTGGGGAGGGCCTTTACGCAGTATTTT
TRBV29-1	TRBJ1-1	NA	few	CSVGLGGAGEAFF	TGCAGCGTTGGGTTGGGGGGGGCCGGTGAAGCTTTCTTT
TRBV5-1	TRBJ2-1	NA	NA	CASSLRDEQFF	TGCGCCAGCAGCCTAAGAGATGAGCAGTTCTTC
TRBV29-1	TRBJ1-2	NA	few	CSVEDNNYGYTF	TGCAGCGTTGAAGACAATAACTATGGCTACACCTTC
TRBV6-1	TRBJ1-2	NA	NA	CASSEELNYSYGYTF	TGTGCCAGCAGTGAAGAGCTTAATTACAGCTATGGCTACACCTTC
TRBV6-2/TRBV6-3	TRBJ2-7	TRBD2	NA	CASSTTSGGVSYEQYF	TGTGCCAGCAGTACGACTAGCGGGGGCGTCTCCTACGAGCAGTACTTC
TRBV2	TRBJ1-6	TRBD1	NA	CASSRDRFNSPLHF	TGTGCCAGCAGTCGGGACAGATTTAATTCACCCCTCCACTTT
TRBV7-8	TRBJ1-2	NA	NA	CASSLVMGANYGYTF	TGTGCCAGCAGCTTAGTTATGGGAGCTAACTATGGCTACACCTTC
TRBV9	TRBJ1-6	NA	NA	CASSVVGSSYNSPLHF	TGTGCCAGCAGCGTAGTCGGGAGCTCCTATAATTCACCCCTCCACTTT
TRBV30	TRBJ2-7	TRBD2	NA	CAWSVWTSGLREQYF	TGTGCCTGGAGTGTTTGGACTAGCGGATTACGAGAGCAGTACTTC
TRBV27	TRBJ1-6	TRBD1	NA	CASSSRTGRNSPLHF	TGTGCCAGCAGTTCCAGGACAGGGAGAAATTCACCCCTCCACTTT
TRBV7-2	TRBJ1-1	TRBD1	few	CASSPRTGSRTEAFF	TGTGCCAGCAGCCCCCGGACAGGGTCGAGGACTGAAGCTTTCTTT
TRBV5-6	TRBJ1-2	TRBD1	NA	CASTWGQGNYGYTF	TGTGCCAGCACCTGGGGACAGGGGAACTATGGCTACACCTTC
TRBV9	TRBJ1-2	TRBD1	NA	CASSPRQGRWGYGYTF	TGTGCCAGCAGCCCGAGACAGGGGCGCTGGGGCTATGGCTACACCTTC
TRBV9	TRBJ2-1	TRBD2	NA	CASSVQDSGIGFF	TGTGCCAGCAGCGTTCAAGATAGCGGGATAGGGTTCTTC
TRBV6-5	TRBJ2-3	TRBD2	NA	CASSIAGSPTDTQYF	TGTGCCAGCAGTATAGCGGGAAGCCCCACAGATACGCAGTATTTT
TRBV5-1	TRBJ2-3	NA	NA	CASSLADFLDTQYF	TGCGCCAGCAGCTTGGCCGACTTCCTGGATACGCAGTATTTT
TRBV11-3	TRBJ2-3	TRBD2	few	CASSRRTSGSMDTQYF	TGTGCCAGCAGCAGACGGACTAGCGGGAGTATGGATACGCAGTATTTT
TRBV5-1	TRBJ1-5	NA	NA	CASSLGQGRNQPQHF	TGCGCCAGCAGCTTGGGCCAGGGCCGCAATCAGCCCCAGCATTTT
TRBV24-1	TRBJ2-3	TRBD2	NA	CATSDGGVVTDTQYF	TGTGCCACCAGTGATGGGGGGGTTGTCACAGATACGCAGTATTTT
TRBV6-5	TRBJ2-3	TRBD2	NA	CASRDSGSPSDTQYF	TGTGCCAGCAGGGATAGCGGGAGTCCGTCAGATACGCAGTATTTT
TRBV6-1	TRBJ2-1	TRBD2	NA	CASSDTGLAGVDEQFF	TGTGCCAGCAGTGACACGGGACTAGCGGGAGTCGATGAGCAGTTCTTC
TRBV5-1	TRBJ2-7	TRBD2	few	CASSPANLAGGPYEQYF	TGCGCCAGCAGCCCCGCGAATCTAGCGGGAGGGCCCTACGAGCAGTACTTC
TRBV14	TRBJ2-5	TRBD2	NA	CASSHGRSGETQYF	TGTGCCAGCAGCCACGGTCGTAGCGGGGAGACCCAGTACTTC
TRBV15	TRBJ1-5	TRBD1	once	CATSNPGQNQPQHF	TGTGCCACCAGCAATCCGGGACAGAATCAGCCCCAGCATTTT
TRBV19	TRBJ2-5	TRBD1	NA	CASSQAGTGVIFEETQYF	TGTGCCAGTAGCCAAGCCGGGACAGGGGTAATTTTTGAAGAGACCCAGTACTTC
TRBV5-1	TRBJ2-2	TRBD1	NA	CASSTPGQPLFLNTGELFF	TGCGCCAGCAGCACTCCGGGACAGCCCTTATTCCTGAACACCGGGGAGCTGTTTTTT
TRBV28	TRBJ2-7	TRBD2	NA	CASSLGGWVSYEQYF	TGTGCCAGCAGTTTGGGAGGGTGGGTCTCCTACGAGCAGTACTTC
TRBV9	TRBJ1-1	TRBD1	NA	CASSTGGTEAFF	TGTGCCAGCAGCACAGGGGGCACTGAAGCTTTCTTT
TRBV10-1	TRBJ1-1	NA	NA	CASSEGEAEAFF	TGCGCCAGCAGTGAGGGGGAGGCTGAAGCTTTCTTT
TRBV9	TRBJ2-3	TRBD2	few	CASSVSSGSFADTQYF	TGTGCCAGCAGCGTTTCTAGCGGGAGTTTCGCAGATACGCAGTATTTT
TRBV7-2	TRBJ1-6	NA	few	CASSLSGVPNSPLHF	TGTGCCAGCAGCTTAAGCGGTGTCCCTAATTCACCCCTCCACTTT
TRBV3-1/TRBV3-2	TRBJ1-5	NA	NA	CASSQDPSQPQHF	TGTGCCAGCAGCCAAGACCCATCTCAGCCCCAGCATTTT
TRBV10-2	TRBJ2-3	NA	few	CASSQPPGSRTDTQYF	TGCGCCAGCAGCCAACCTCCGGGGTCACGCACAGATACGCAGTATTTT